Below, 8 T cell receptor beta chains from the same sample are listed, as sequenced in a study of neoadjuvant anti-PD-1 for oral cavity cancer. Noted time point: after neoadjuvant nivolumab, at surgical resection. Clones were sequenced by immunoSEQ multiplex PCR, and TCRdb holds only the in-frame ones, with some missing. The sample carries more than 25,000 clones, about 80% recorded once. The specimen was PBMCs, collected after nivolumab (anti-PD-1) treatment. The receptors here all came from a person aged 35-80 years with oral cavity squamous cell carcinoma.

This chain connects TRBV7-2 to TRBJ2-1; TRBD2 is a possible D gene (5 bases). V was pared by 2 bases and J by 2 bases, with 10 bases between. CDR3 size: 15 residues. CDR1 is SGHTA and CDR2 is FQGNSA in the germline V gene. CDR3 nucleotide sequence: TGTGCCAGCAGCTTATCGGGGTCCCCCTACAATGAGCAGTTCTTC. Amino acid sequence: CASSLSGSPYNEQFF. Full variable domain (missing parts from reference TRBV7-2 and TRBJ2-1): GAGVSQSPSNKVTEKGKDVELRCDPISGHTALYWYRQSLGQGLEFLIYFQGNSAPDKSGLPSDRFSAERTGGSVSTLTIQRTQQEDSAVYLCASSLSGSPYNEQFFGPGTRLTVL.

The rearrangement uses TRBV5-4 and TRBJ2-2; 7 bases agree with TRBD1. Trimming cost V 4 bases and J 2 bases; bases outside gene matches: 14. The CDR3 runs to 18 residues. Germline-derived CDR1 and CDR2 are SGHNT and YYREEE (reference sequence). CDR3 in amino acids: CASSPEGQSIPNTGELFF. The CDR3 coding sequence is TGTGCCAGCAGCCCAGAGGGACAGTCGATCCCTAACACCGGGGAGCTGTTTTTT.

The chain links TRBV6-4 to TRBJ2-3; 10 nucleotides align to TRBD1. The CDR3 runs 17 residues. V lost 2 bases and J lost 1; bases outside the gene matches: 6. Germline lookup yields CDR1 MRHNA and CDR2 SNTAGT. The CDR3 region has the DNA TGTGCCAGCAGTGACCCCAGGGACAGGGGATGCACAGATACGCAGTATTTT. It is translated as CASSDPRDRGCTDTQYF.

The chain recombines TRBV7-2 with TRBJ1-4; D may be TRBD1 (6 bases). The CDR3 length is 13 residues. The V gene's germline CDR1 is SGHTA and CDR2 FQGNSA. The V end was cut by 5 bases, the J end by 8 bases, with 12 bases between. The CDR3 DNA reads TGTGCCAGCAGCACAGGGCTCTTGGAAAAACTGTTTTTT. This encodes CASSTGLLEKLFF.

V is TRBV9 and J is TRBJ1-3; D gene uncertain. Germline assignment: CDR1 SGDLS and CDR2 YYNGEE. Between the trimmed V and J ends, which lost 3 bases and 0 bases, there was a span of 10 bases. This CDR3 has 15 residues. In DNA, the CDR3 is TGTGCCAGCAGCGCCGCCCGTGCCTCTGGAAACACCATATATTTT. Protein: CASSAARASGNTIYF.

This clone was recorded once. V is TRBV7-9 and J is TRBJ1-2; 7 bases are shared with TRBD1. V trimming: 5 bases; J trimming: 1 base; junction bases outside the gene matches: 7. The germline gives CDR1 SEHNR, CDR2 FQNEAQ (reference sequence). This CDR3 has 15 amino acids. CDR3 DNA: TGTGCCAGCAGCGAACAGGGGTCGATTAACTATGGCTACACCTTC. Its protein is CASSEQGSINYGYTF.

The table lists this clone with a few counts. The chain carries TRBV7-9 and TRBJ2-3; 11 nucleotides align to TRBD2. Looked up from germline, CDR1 is SEHNR and CDR2 is FQNEAQ (reference sequence). V dropped 2 bases and J dropped 2; count of bases not matched to a gene: 9. The CDR3 is 18 amino acids. The CDR3 protein is CASSLTPGTSGNTDTQYF. CDR3 sequence (DNA): TGTGCCAGCAGCTTAACCCCGGGGACTAGCGGAAACACAGATACGCAGTATTTT.

V and J are TRBV7-6 and TRBJ1-2; D is uncertain. Trimming took off 5 bases at V and 8 bases at J, with 9 bases between the two ends. This CDR3 spans 11 amino acids. Germline CDR1 and CDR2: SGHVS and FNYEAQ. The CDR3 reads CASSRGWGYTF. The CDR3 coding sequence is TGTGCCAGCAGCCGTGGGTGGGGCTACACCTTC.